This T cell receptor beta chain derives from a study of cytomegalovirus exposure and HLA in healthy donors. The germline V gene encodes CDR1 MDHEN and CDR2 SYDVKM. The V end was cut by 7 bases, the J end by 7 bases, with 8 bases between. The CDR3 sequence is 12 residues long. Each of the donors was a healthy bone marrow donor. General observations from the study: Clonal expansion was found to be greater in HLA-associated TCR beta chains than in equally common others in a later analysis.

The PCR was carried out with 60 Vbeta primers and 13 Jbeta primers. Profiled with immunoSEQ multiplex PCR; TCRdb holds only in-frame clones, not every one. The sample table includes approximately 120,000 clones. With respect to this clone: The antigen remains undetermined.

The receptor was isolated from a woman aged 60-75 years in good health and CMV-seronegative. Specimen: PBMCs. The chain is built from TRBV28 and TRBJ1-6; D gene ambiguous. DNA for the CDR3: TGTGCCAGCACCAGCGGGAATTCACCCCTCCACTTT. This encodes CASTSGNSPLHF.